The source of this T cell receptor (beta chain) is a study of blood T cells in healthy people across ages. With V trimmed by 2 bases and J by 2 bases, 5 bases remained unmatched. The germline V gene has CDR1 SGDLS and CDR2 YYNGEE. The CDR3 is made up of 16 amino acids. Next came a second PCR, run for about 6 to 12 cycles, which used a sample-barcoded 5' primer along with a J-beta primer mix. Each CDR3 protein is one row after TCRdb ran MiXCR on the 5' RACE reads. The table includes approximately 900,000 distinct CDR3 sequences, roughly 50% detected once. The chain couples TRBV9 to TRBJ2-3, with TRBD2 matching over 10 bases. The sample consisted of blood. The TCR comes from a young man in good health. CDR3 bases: TGTGCCAGCAGCGTCCTAGCGGGGGCTTTCACAGATACGCAGTATTTT. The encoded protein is CASSVLAGAFTDTQYF.